This T cell receptor beta chain was identified in a study of a mutant IDH1 vaccine in newly diagnosed glioma. About this clone: Its specificity is unknown.

Stated time point: week 23, last vaccination. Vaccination used 300 ug of mutant IDH1 20-mer peptide per dose, with topical imiquimod. Deletions cut 7 bases from V and 4 bases from J, with 13 bases between. CDR1 SGHTA and CDR2 FQGNSA come from the germline V gene. The CDR3 runs 14 residues. Only in-frame clones appear in the TCRdb table, and some are missing; sequencing was by immunoSEQ multiplex PCR. This table has about 82,000 clones, roughly 85% appearing once. The sample here was PBMCs, taken from a glioma patient whose treatment included an IDH1 peptide vaccine. This clonotype was sampled from a man under 40 with glioma. Some clones in this sample may be carry-over from other donors' samples. The chain combines TRBV7-2 with TRBJ1-4; D is possibly TRBD1 (5 bases). The CDR3 DNA follows: TGTGCCAGCACCCCGGACAATTTTAATGAAAAACTGTTTTTT. This sequence encodes CASTPDNFNEKLFF.